This record concerns one T cell receptor beta chain sequence. The antigen is unknown. The data were obtained in a study of beta chain features in type 1 diabetes. Study summary: Researchers looked at some 99 million sorted cells across all samples. Overall study results and limits: TCRB CDR3 length was moderately but significantly reduced in all four CD4+ subsets of Type 1 diabetes patients.

The trim removed 3 bases at V and 7 bases at J, leaving 16 bases unmatched. The CDR3 is made up of 18 amino acids. Germline values: CDR1 MGHRA, CDR2 YSYEKL. Purity (above 98%) was reached by all sorted populations. Of the isolated RNA, all was reverse transcribed, and so the sequenced material was expressed TCRB transcripts. The table came from immunoSEQ multiplex PCR; TCRdb's copy has only in-frame clones and leaves some out. Among fewer than 18,000 clones, around 69% were seen once, and the ten largest hold around 0.3%. The sequence was obtained from a woman between 18 and 29 years old with type 1 diabetes. The sample consisted of stem cell memory CD4+ T cells from blood. This chain connects TRBV4-1 to TRBJ1-5; 9 positions agree with TRBD1. The DNA of the CDR3 is TGCGCCAGCAGCCACCCCTACAAAGGACAGGGGACTAGACAGCCCCAGCATTTT. It codes for CASSHPYKGQGTRQPQHF.